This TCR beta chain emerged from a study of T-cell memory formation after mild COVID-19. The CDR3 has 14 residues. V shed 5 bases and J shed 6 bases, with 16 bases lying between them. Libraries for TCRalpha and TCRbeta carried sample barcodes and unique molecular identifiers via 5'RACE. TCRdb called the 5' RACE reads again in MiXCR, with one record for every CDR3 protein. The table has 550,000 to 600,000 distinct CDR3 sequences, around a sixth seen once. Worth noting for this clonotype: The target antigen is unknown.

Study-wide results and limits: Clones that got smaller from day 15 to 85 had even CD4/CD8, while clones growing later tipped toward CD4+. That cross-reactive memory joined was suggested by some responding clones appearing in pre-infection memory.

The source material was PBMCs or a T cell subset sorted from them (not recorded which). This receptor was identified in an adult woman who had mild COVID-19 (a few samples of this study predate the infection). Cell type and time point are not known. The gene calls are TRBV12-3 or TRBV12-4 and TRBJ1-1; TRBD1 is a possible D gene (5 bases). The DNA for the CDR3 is TGTGCCAGCAGTCCCCGTGGGGGGGTGTCTGAAGCTTTCTTT. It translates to CASSPRGGVSEAFF.